These T cell receptor beta chains were read from a single sample in a study of T cell changes during pregnancy in multiple sclerosis. Sequenced by immunoSEQ multiplex PCR; TCRdb stores in-frame clones only, minus some. This sample has 70,000 to 75,000 clones, with roughly 92% found just once. The sample here was peripheral blood, taken in the second trimester of pregnancy. The receptors stem from a female donor with multiple sclerosis, enrolled in a pregnancy study. Both conserved end residues are trimmed from each CDR3. A D gene is named only where the DNA matches it firmly.

j_call,d_call,v_call,cdr3_aa
TRBJ2-7,TRBD1,TRBV7-9,ASSLGGQGGKY
TRBJ2-3,-,TRBV4-1,ASSQPARSDTQY
TRBJ1-2,-,TRBV28,ASSPTGFLTELGYT
TRBJ1-5,-,TRBV12-5,ASVPGNGVNQPQH
TRBJ2-7,TRBD1,TRBV19,ASSSDRASYEQY
TRBJ2-2,-,TRBV7-9,ASSLAGSRGELF
TRBJ2-1,-,TRBV7-9,ASSSPTSRSYNEQF
TRBJ2-5,TRBD1,TRBV11-2,ASSLDRGQGTSY
TRBJ2-1,-,TRBV5-1,ASSLIPTWSSYNEQF
TRBJ2-5,TRBD2,TRBV4-2,ASSQGLAGYQETQY
TRBJ1-2,-,TRBV5-4,ASSLRGTDNYGYT
TRBJ2-5,-,TRBV19,ASSPEAGGTGGETQY
TRBJ1-1,TRBD1,TRBV29-1,SVSWTGPNTEAF
TRBJ2-1,TRBD2,TRBV27,ASSLEAGLNNEQF
TRBJ1-1,-,TRBV7-2,ASSSGGGTEAF
TRBJ1-1,-,TRBV18,ASSPGAEAF
TRBJ1-1,TRBD1,TRBV28,ASSWATGGTEAF
TRBJ1-4,-,TRBV9,ASSVGVQQNEKLF
TRBJ1-1,TRBD1,TRBV6-1,ASSRLTGGNTEAF
TRBJ1-6,-,TRBV27,ASRRRGGFSSYNSPLH
TRBJ2-7,-,TRBV13,ASSPRSSYEQY
TRBJ2-3,TRBD1,TRBV5-1,ASSLAAFGTGVFTDTQY
TRBJ2-7,-,TRBV7-8,ASSLVGGHHEQY
TRBJ2-3,TRBD2,TRBV29-1,SVGEREVTDTQY
TRBJ2-1,TRBD1,TRBV25-1,ASSRDRGHSEQF
TRBJ1-1,TRBD1,TRBV19,ASSLPPGTVDTEAF
TRBJ2-7,TRBD2,TRBV13,ASSLGLAGAYEQY
TRBJ1-2,-,TRBV5-1,ASSLYGDGGYGYT
TRBJ2-3,TRBD1,TRBV5-4,ASSVRTGGIDTQY
TRBJ1-6,-,TRBV6-1,ASNLDFEANSPLH
TRBJ2-1,-,TRBV4-1,ASSQGPLSYNEQF
TRBJ2-7,TRBD1,TRBV15,ATSRDGQGAEEQY
TRBJ1-6,TRBD1,TRBV6-1,ASSEDRAFSGPLH
TRBJ2-3,-,TRBV21-1,ASSSRPGRVSDTQY
TRBJ2-3,-,TRBV20-1,SALLTDTQY
TRBJ2-7,-,TRBV29-1,STEDSAYEQY
TRBJ1-2,TRBD1,TRBV10-1,ANHQDRPASSYGYT
TRBJ2-1,TRBD2,TRBV7-8,ASSSTSGSDRYEQF
TRBJ1-1,TRBD1,TRBV7-2,ASSLAMDRSGAEAF
TRBJ2-5,-,TRBV2,ASSENRDQETQY
TRBJ2-7,TRBD2,TRBV6-6,ASSYSAGTIREQY
TRBJ1-3,-,TRBV12-5,ASGPGQARSGNTIY
TRBJ1-1,-,TRBV5-3,ARSLAGTTTALDTEAF
TRBJ1-5,TRBD1,TRBV10-3,AISPGQKNQPQH
TRBJ1-1,-,TRBV11-3,ASSLDLWEGRTEAF
TRBJ1-2,TRBD1,TRBV27,ASSTGGRYGYT
TRBJ2-7,-,TRBV19,ASSIRSDNEQY
TRBJ2-3,TRBD1,TRBV30,AWSDTGVGYGDTQY
TRBJ2-7,-,TRBV27,ASSPRLSEQY
TRBJ1-1,-,TRBV28,ASSHPGGAF
TRBJ2-7,-,TRBV6-5,ASSGIFGQQY